This TCR beta chain was identified in a study of T cell changes during pregnancy in multiple sclerosis. V was trimmed by 1 base and J by 0 bases, leaving 7 bases between them. Germline V CDR1 and CDR2: SGHTA, FQGNSA. The CDR3 is 15 amino acids. Assay used: immunoSEQ multiplex PCR; TCRdb lists only in-frame clones, some missing. The repertoire holds approximately 60,000 clones, roughly nine tenths seen once, with about 0.85% in the top ten. The chain is built from TRBV7-2 and TRBJ1-3; D call uncertain. The sequenced sample was peripheral blood, obtained before pregnancy. This TCR was sampled from a female donor with multiple sclerosis, enrolled in a pregnancy study. The CDR3, as DNA: TGTGCCAGCAGCTTAGGAGGTTACTCTGGAAACACCATATATTTT. It is translated as CASSLGGYSGNTIYF.